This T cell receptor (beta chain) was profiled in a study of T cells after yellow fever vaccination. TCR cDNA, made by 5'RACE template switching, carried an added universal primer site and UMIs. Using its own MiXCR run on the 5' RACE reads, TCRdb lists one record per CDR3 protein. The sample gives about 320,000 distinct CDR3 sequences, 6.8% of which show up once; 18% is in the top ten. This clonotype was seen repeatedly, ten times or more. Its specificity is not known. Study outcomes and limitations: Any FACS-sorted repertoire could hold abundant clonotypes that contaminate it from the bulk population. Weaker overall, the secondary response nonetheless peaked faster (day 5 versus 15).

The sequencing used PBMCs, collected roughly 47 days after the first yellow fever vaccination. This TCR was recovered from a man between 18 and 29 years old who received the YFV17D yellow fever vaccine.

CDR3 region: CASSEANQPQHF. CDR3 bases: TGTGCCAGCAGTGAAGCCAATCAGCCCCAGCATTTT. This chain joins TRBV25-1 and TRBJ1-5; D is uncertain. Germline V gene sequence: CDR1 MGHDK, CDR2 SYGVNS. There are 12 residues in the CDR3. V lost 2 bases to trimming and J lost 3 bases, with 2 bases between them.